The 26 T cell receptor beta chains below were found in one sample sequenced in a study of graft-versus-host responses after intestinal transplantation. Antigens for these TCRs are unknown. Only in-frame clones appear in the TCRdb table, and some are missing; sequencing was by immunoSEQ multiplex PCR. The data contain about 82,000 clones, approximately 89% of them singletons. The sequencing used unstimulated CD4+ T cells sorted from spleen or lymph node cells, collected before transplant. All receptors come from a human donor who was the organ donor for an intestinal transplant.

This sequence joins TRBV6-1 and TRBJ1-5, with 8 bases lining up with TRBD1. CDR3 length: 14 residues. CDR1 MNHNS and CDR2 SASEGT come from the germline V gene. The junction had 6 bases not matched to a gene; V was cut back by 5 bases and J by 6 bases. CDR3 protein: CASSSDRVVQPQHF. The CDR3 DNA is TGTGCCAGCAGTTCGGACAGGGTGGTTCAGCCCCAGCATTTT.

Remarks on this clone: This sample includes further DNA sequences coding for the same CDR3. The chain links TRBV6-1 to TRBJ2-7; 11 nucleotides agree with TRBD2. Germline V gives CDR1 MNHNS, CDR2 SASEGT. This CDR3 is 15 amino acids long. Trimming took 7 bases from V and 2 from J; bases not matched to a gene: 7. CDR3 coding DNA: TGTGCCAGCACCCCCGGGACTAGCGGCGCCTACGAGCAGTACTTC. This encodes CASTPGTSGAYEQYF.

This clone was detected once. The V and J genes are TRBV6-1 and TRBJ2-5; D is possibly TRBD2 (5 bases). V was shortened by 5 bases and J by 5 bases, with 12 bases between the two germline ends. Germline V gene lookup returns CDR1 MNHNS and CDR2 SASEGT. This CDR3 has 13 amino acids. CDR3 DNA sequence: TGTGCCAGCAGTCCACTAGGGTTGGAGACCCAGTACTTC. This gives the protein CASSPLGLETQYF.

This clone was seen once. This chain connects TRBV4-1 to TRBJ2-7, with 9 bases matching TRBD2. Germline V gene lookup returns CDR1 MGHRA and CDR2 YSYEKL. The CDR3 spans 15 residues. V gave up 4 bases and J gave up 3 bases; unmatched junction bases: 7. In DNA, the CDR3 is TGCGCCAGCAGCCGTGCGGTAGCGGGAGTCTACGAGCAGTACTTC. Translated: CASSRAVAGVYEQYF.

This sequence joins TRBV12-5 and TRBJ1-1, with D unclear. Germline CDR1 is LGHNT and CDR2 is FRNRAP. Between the trimmed V and J ends, which lost 5 bases and 4 bases, there was a span of 14 bases. The CDR3 sequence is 14 residues long. DNA for the CDR3: TGTGCTAGTGGTCCCGGGTCCTTACCCACTGAAGCTTTCTTT. The encoded protein is CASGPGSLPTEAFF.

The CDR3 loop is CASSPRMGQGSSGNTIYF. The CDR3 DNA is TGTGCCAGCTCACCACGGATGGGACAGGGGAGCTCTGGAAACACCATATATTTT. The rearrangement joins TRBV18 to TRBJ1-3, with 10 nucleotides matching TRBD1. The CDR3 contains 18 residues. Germline assignment: CDR1 KGHSH and CDR2 LQKENI. Germline trimming cut 1 base from V and 0 bases from J; bases unmatched to any gene: 6.

The chain combines TRBV7-9 with TRBJ1-1; D is ambiguous. Germline assignment: CDR1 SEHNR and CDR2 FQNEAQ (reference sequence). The length of the CDR3 is 14 residues. Trimming removed 1 base from V and 1 base from J, with 7 bases in between. This CDR3 reads CASSLGRGNTEAFF. The CDR3 region has the DNA TGTGCCAGCAGCTTAGGGCGGGGGAACACTGAAGCTTTCTTT.

The gene calls are TRBV10-3 and TRBJ2-1; the match to TRBD2 covers 11 bases. This CDR3 region has 14 residues. V lost 10 bases and J lost 4; bases outside the gene matches: 6. Germline V gene data show CDR1 as ENHRY and CDR2 as SYGVKD. The CDR3 DNA reads TGTGCCAGTCAACTAGCGGGAGATTACAATGAGCAGTTCTTC. It codes for CASQLAGDYNEQFF.

The chain recombines TRBV29-1 with TRBJ2-3, with 13 bases lining up with TRBD2. Per germline, CDR1 SQVTM and CDR2 ANQGSEA. The V and J ends lost 7 bases and 4 bases, in that order; junction bases with no gene match: 5. This CDR3 region has 14 residues. CDR3 DNA: TGCAGCGCAGGGACTAGCGGGACCTCAGATACGCAGTATTTT. This encodes CSAGTSGTSDTQYF.

V and J are TRBV14 and TRBJ1-6; 8 bases align to TRBD1. Per germline, CDR1 SGHDN and CDR2 FVKESK. V lost 4 bases and J lost 2; bases outside the gene matches: 1. The CDR3 has 15 amino acids. CDR3 in amino acids: CASSPGGPYNSPLHF. The CDR3 nucleotides read TGTGCCAGCAGCCCAGGGGGCCCCTATAATTCACCCCTCCACTTT.

This chain links TRBV5-1 with TRBJ2-1; no clear D. Germline V gives CDR1 SGHRS, CDR2 YFSETQ. CDR3 length: 13 residues. Trimming pared 4 bases from V and 7 bases from J, leaving 12 bases between. The CDR3 DNA follows: TGCGCCAGCAGCCCAGTGGGCATAAATGAGCAGTTCTTC. It is translated as CASSPVGINEQFF.

The chain joins TRBV19 to TRBJ2-7; 7 nucleotides line up with TRBD1. Germline CDR1 LNHDA, CDR2 SQIVND (reference sequence). Trimming took 4 bases from V and 3 from J; bases not matched to a gene: 3. The CDR3 sequence is 13 residues long. DNA for the CDR3: TGTGCCAGTAGTAGGGCAGGGGGCTACGAGCAGTACTTC. Protein sequence: CASSRAGGYEQYF.

This sequence joins TRBV5-8 and TRBJ2-3, with TRBD2 matching 13 bases. The germline gives CDR1 SGHTS, CDR2 YDEGEE. This CDR3 spans 18 amino acids. J gave up 2 bases and V 9 bases, and 15 bases lay outside the gene matches. The CDR3 coding sequence is TGTGCCAACCAAAAGGCACTAGCGGGAGGGGTGGCCACAGATACGCAGTATTTT. Translation: CANQKALAGGVATDTQYF.

The V gene is TRBV28, the J gene TRBJ2-6, with D possibly being TRBD1 (6 bases). The V gene's germline CDR1 is MDHEN and CDR2 SYDVKM. The CDR3 spans 15 residues. The V and J ends lost 3 bases and 1 base respectively, with 7 bases between them. The CDR3 nucleotides are TGTGCCAGCAGTTTCGACAGGTCTGGGGCCAACGTCCTGACTTTC. Translating gives CASSFDRSGANVLTF.

This clone was counted once. The chain uses TRBV30 and TRBJ2-1; 7 positions match TRBD1. CDR1 is GTSNPN, CDR2 SVGIG, per germline (reference sequence). With V trimmed by 5 bases and J by 3 bases, 1 base remained unmatched. The CDR3 is made up of 12 amino acids. The CDR3 loop is CAWGTVYNEQFF. CDR3 sequence (DNA): TGTGCCTGGGGGACAGTCTACAATGAGCAGTTCTTC.

The CDR3 sequence is CASRSGSPSYNEQFF. The CDR3 bases are TGTGCCAGCAGGAGCGGGAGCCCTTCCTACAATGAGCAGTTCTTC. This rearrangement joins TRBV6-5 to TRBJ2-1; 8 positions match TRBD2. This CDR3 region has 15 residues. V trimming: 6 bases; J trimming: 1 base; junction bases outside the gene matches: 5. The germline V gene has CDR1 MNHEY and CDR2 SVGAGI.

This chain links TRBV5-1 with TRBJ2-7; TRBD1 agrees at 11 bases. This CDR3 contains 15 residues. Per germline, CDR1 SGHRS and CDR2 YFSETQ. V shed 2 bases, J shed 3 bases, and the junction held 4 bases outside the gene matches. CDR3 loop: CASSFWTGGGYEQYF. The DNA for the CDR3 is TGCGCCAGCAGCTTCTGGACAGGGGGCGGCTACGAGCAGTACTTC.

The chain recombines TRBV6-1 with TRBJ2-7; 10 bases fit TRBD1. Germline CDR1 reads MNHNS; CDR2 reads SASEGT. The CDR3 loop spans 15 amino acids. V lost 0 bases, J lost 3 bases, and 2 bases stayed unmatched. CDR3 nucleotide sequence: TGTGCCAGCAGTGAAGCCGGGACAGGGGTCTACGAGCAGTACTTC. This encodes CASSEAGTGVYEQYF.

The chain carries TRBV7-9 and TRBJ2-1; the match to TRBD2 covers 9 bases. Germline CDR1 and CDR2: SEHNR and FQNEAQ (reference sequence). V gave up 2 bases and J gave up 3 bases; unmatched junction bases: 8. This CDR3 is built from 17 residues. CDR3 amino acids: CASSLWLGTSYYNEQFF. The CDR3 nucleotides read TGTGCCAGCAGCTTATGGCTCGGGACTAGCTACTACAATGAGCAGTTCTTC.

This chain uses TRBV19 with TRBJ2-1; TRBD2 matches 9 bases. Trimming removed 4 bases from V and 4 bases from J; junction bases left unmatched: 8. Germline V gene sequence: CDR1 LNHDA, CDR2 SQIVND (reference sequence). This CDR3 spans 16 amino acids. Written as DNA, the CDR3 is TGTGCCAGTAGTAGGTACCGGACTAGCGTATACAATGAGCAGTTCTTC. Encoded protein: CASSRYRTSVYNEQFF.

V gene TRBV10-2 combines with J gene TRBJ1-2, with D perhaps matching TRBD1 (6 bases). The germline V gene has CDR1 WSHSY and CDR2 SAAADI. The ends were cut back, 7 bases at V and 8 bases at J, with 20 bases in the middle. The CDR3 is made up of 14 amino acids. The CDR3 reads CASTIRGGAGGYTF. The CDR3 nucleotides are TGCGCCAGCACCATAAGGGGGGGCGCGGGAGGCTACACCTTC.

The chain links TRBV29-1 to TRBJ1-5, with 8 bases identical to TRBD1. CDR1 and CDR2 (germline): SQVTM, ANQGSEA. CDR3 length equals 13 residues. The J segment lost 7 bases and the V segment lost 6 bases, leaving 8 bases of the junction unmatched. CDR3 nucleotide sequence: TGCAGCGTCCTCAGGGGGCCAGGGCAGCCCCAGCATTTT. Translated: CSVLRGPGQPQHF. Looking up the rest from reference TRBV29-1 and TRBJ1-5 gives the full variable domain: SAVISQKPSRDICQRGTSLTIQCQVDSQVTMMFWYRQQPGQSLTLIATANQGSEATYESGFVIDKFPISRPNLTFSTLTVSNMSPEDSSIYLCSVLRGPGQPQHFGDGTRLSIL.

The chain has TRBV7-6 and TRBJ2-3; weak D call: TRBD2 (5 bases). V lost 5 bases and J 5 bases, leaving 26 bases between the germline ends. Per germline, CDR1 SGHVS and CDR2 FNYEAQ. The CDR3 has 18 amino acids. CDR3 sequence reads: CASSHLGRRGRSEDTQYF. For the CDR3, the DNA is TGTGCCAGCAGCCACTTAGGTCGAAGAGGGAGAAGCGAAGATACGCAGTATTTT.

The chain links TRBV4-2 to TRBJ2-1, with 11 bases identical to TRBD2. Germline-derived CDR1 and CDR2 are LGHNA and YNFKEQ. With V trimmed by 0 bases and J by 3 bases, 7 bases remained unmatched. The CDR3 length is 18 residues. CDR3 in DNA: TGTGCCAGCAGCCAAGATGGGAGTAGCGGGGGGGTCTACAATGAGCAGTTCTTC. Amino acid sequence: CASSQDGSSGGVYNEQFF.

V usage is TRBV30 and J usage is TRBJ2-1, with 7 bases matching TRBD1. The CDR3 runs 14 residues. Unmatched junction bases numbered 10, after V lost 8 bases and J lost 3 bases. Per germline, CDR1 GTSNPN and CDR2 SVGIG (reference sequence). The CDR3 DNA is TGTGCCCCCCCGGACAGGACGAACTACAATGAGCAGTTCTTC. Translating gives CAPPDRTNYNEQFF.

The chain uses TRBV6-6 and TRBJ2-2; 7 bases match TRBD1. V was clipped by 5 bases and J by 5 bases; unmatched bases: 8. CDR3 size: 15 residues. Germline CDR1 is MNHNY and CDR2 is SVGAGI (reference sequence). The CDR3 loop is CASSVDRKATGELFF. CDR3 coding DNA: TGTGCCAGCAGTGTGGACAGGAAGGCGACCGGGGAGCTGTTTTTT.